Listed below are T cell receptor beta chains from one sample, sequenced in a study of cytomegalovirus exposure and HLA in healthy donors. Repertoires were generated with immunoSEQ multiplex PCR, while TCRdb's copy carries only in-frame clones and drops some. In all, the sample yields just over 150,000 clones. The material sequenced was PBMCs. Source of these receptors: a man aged 25-40 years in good health and CMV-seronegative. CDR3s include the opening cysteine and the closing phenylalanine or tryptophan. The order of the fields is D gene, J gene, V gene, CDR3 DNA, CDR3 protein. The D gene is left open where the match is weak.

D: TRBD1
J: TRBJ1-2
V: TRBV2
DNA: TGTGCCAGCAGGCCAGGACAGGGGGGCGGCTATGGCTACACCTTC
CDR3: CASRPGQGGGYGYTF

D: TRBD2
J: TRBJ2-1
V: TRBV18
DNA: TGTGCCAGCTTTCCCGGGACTAGCAACGATGAGCAGTTCTTC
CDR3: CASFPGTSNDEQFF

D: NA
J: TRBJ1-2
V: TRBV14
DNA: TGTGCCAGCAGCCGGGGGCTTTACTATGGCTACACCTTC
CDR3: CASSRGLYYGYTF

D: NA
J: TRBJ2-2
V: TRBV10-2
DNA: TGCGCCAGCAGTGATTCGTCCGGGAGCGGGGAGCTGTTTTTT
CDR3: CASSDSSGSGELFF

D: TRBD1
J: TRBJ2-7
V: TRBV5-1
DNA: TGCGCCAGCAGCTACTGGACAGGGACCTACGAGCAGTACTTC
CDR3: CASSYWTGTYEQYF

D: TRBD1
J: TRBJ1-4
V: TRBV6-5
DNA: TGTGCCAGCAGTAACCGGGACAGGGCTGAAAAACTGTTTTTT
CDR3: CASSNRDRAEKLFF

D: TRBD1
J: TRBJ1-2
V: TRBV5-6
DNA: TGTGCCAGCAGCTTGATAGGGACAGGGGGCGGTGGCTACACCTTC
CDR3: CASSLIGTGGGGYTF

D: NA
J: TRBJ2-5
V: TRBV20-1
DNA: TGCAGTGTTTCTAACCAAGAGACCCAGTACTTC
CDR3: CSVSNQETQYF

D: TRBD1
J: TRBJ2-5
V: TRBV5-1
DNA: TGCGCCAGCAGCTTTGACAGGGCGCAAGAGACCCAGTACTTC
CDR3: CASSFDRAQETQYF

D: NA
J: TRBJ1-1
V: TRBV5-1
DNA: TGCGCCAGCAGCCGGTCCCAGGGTACGGAGAACACTGAAGCTTTCTTT
CDR3: CASSRSQGTENTEAFF

D: NA
J: TRBJ1-3
V: TRBV27
DNA: TGTGCCAGCAGCCGAAGTGGGGCACTTCAATCTGGAAACACCATATATTTT
CDR3: CASSRSGALQSGNTIYF

D: NA
J: TRBJ2-2
V: TRBV6-5
DNA: TGTGCCAGCAGTTACTCGTGGGGAGGGGGACCCGGGGAGCTGTTTTTT
CDR3: CASSYSWGGGPGELFF

D: NA
J: TRBJ1-1
V: TRBV4-2
DNA: TGTGCCAGCAGCCAAGATCTCGTGGCTTTCTTT
CDR3: CASSQDLVAFF

D: TRBD1
J: TRBJ2-5
V: TRBV10-3
DNA: TGTGCCATCAGGGAGCGGACAGGGGGTATGCGGGAGACCCAGTACTTC
CDR3: CAIRERTGGMRETQYF

D: NA
J: TRBJ2-5
V: TRBV10-1
DNA: TGCGCCAGCAGTGAGAGACTTTCGGGAGCATCGTGTGAGCAGTACTTC
CDR3: CASSERLSGASCEQYF

D: TRBD2
J: TRBJ2-3
V: TRBV19
DNA: TGTGCCAGTAGTAGACTAGCGGGAGGAGATACGCAGTATTTT
CDR3: CASSRLAGGDTQYF

D: TRBD1
J: TRBJ2-5
V: TRBV9
DNA: TGTGCCAGCAGCGTAACGGACAGGGCAGAGACCCAGTACTTC
CDR3: CASSVTDRAETQYF

D: NA
J: TRBJ1-5
V: TRBV29-1
DNA: TGCAGTAGGGGTGATCAGCCCCAGCATTTT
CDR3: CSRGDQPQHF

D: NA
J: TRBJ2-1
V: TRBV5-6
DNA: TGTGCCAGCAGCAAGGACTTTCCCTACAATGAGCAGTTCTTC
CDR3: CASSKDFPYNEQFF

D: TRBD1
J: TRBJ1-4
V: TRBV19
DNA: TGTGCCAGTAGTCTGGGGGACAGGAATAATGAAAAACTGTTTTTT
CDR3: CASSLGDRNNEKLFF

D: TRBD2
J: TRBJ2-1
V: TRBV7-2
DNA: TGTGCCAGCAGCTTAGGGGGGCTAGCGGGACTAATATACAATGAGCAGTTCTTC
CDR3: CASSLGGLAGLIYNEQFF

D: TRBD1
J: TRBJ1-5
V: TRBV19
DNA: TGTGCCACCAAACAGGGGGATCAGCCCCAGCATTTT
CDR3: CATKQGDQPQHF

D: TRBD2
J: TRBJ2-1
V: TRBV10-2
DNA: TGCGCCAGCAGCCCGAGCGGGGGGTACAATGAGCAGTTCTTC
CDR3: CASSPSGGYNEQFF

D: NA
J: TRBJ2-7
V: TRBV5-1
DNA: TGCGCCAGCAGCTTGGTGTTGGCAGGGCCTACCTACGAGCAGTACTTC
CDR3: CASSLVLAGPTYEQYF

D: TRBD1
J: TRBJ1-2
V: TRBV6-6
DNA: TGTGCCAGCACCCTGGACAGGGGGCACGGCTACACCTTC
CDR3: CASTLDRGHGYTF

D: NA
J: TRBJ1-4
V: TRBV5-1
DNA: TGCGCCAGCAGCTTGGCCTCGGGGGCTAATGAAAAACTGTTTTTT
CDR3: CASSLASGANEKLFF

D: TRBD1
J: TRBJ1-1
V: TRBV5-1
DNA: TGCGCCAGCAGCGTAGGGACAGGGAACATGAACACTGAAGCTTTCTTT
CDR3: CASSVGTGNMNTEAFF

D: NA
J: TRBJ2-3
V: TRBV10-3
DNA: TGTGCCATCACCCCCGGGACAGGAGGACTAGCGCGACGGGGGGATACGCAGTATTTT
CDR3: CAITPGTGGLARRGDTQYF

D: NA
J: TRBJ2-1
V: TRBV29-1
DNA: TGCAGCGTTGACCCTAGGGCAGGGGCCCCCTACAATGAGCAGTTCTTC
CDR3: CSVDPRAGAPYNEQFF

D: NA
J: TRBJ1-3
V: TRBV6-5
DNA: TGTGCCAGCAGCGACTATACAGGGTATGGAAACACCATATATTTT
CDR3: CASSDYTGYGNTIYF

D: TRBD1
J: TRBJ2-7
V: TRBV4-1
DNA: TGCGCCAGCAGCACCTCGACAGGGGGCTCCGGGCAGTACTTC
CDR3: CASSTSTGGSGQYF

D: TRBD1
J: TRBJ2-2
V: TRBV7-2
DNA: TGTGCCAGCAACCTCAACAGGGGGCAGAGCGGGGAGCTGTTTTTT
CDR3: CASNLNRGQSGELFF

D: NA
J: TRBJ1-2
V: TRBV13
DNA: TGTGCCAGCAGCCTTCCGGGACAATCCCCCTATGGCTACACCTTC
CDR3: CASSLPGQSPYGYTF

D: TRBD1
J: TRBJ1-1
V: TRBV5-4
DNA: TGTGCCAGCAGCTTGAATGAGGGGGCGAACACTGAAGCTTTCTTT
CDR3: CASSLNEGANTEAFF

D: TRBD2
J: TRBJ2-7
V: TRBV19
DNA: TGTGCCAGTAGTCCTAAGGGTGGGGGTCGAGCGGGAGTTATCTACGAGCAGTACTTC
CDR3: CASSPKGGGRAGVIYEQYF

D: NA
J: TRBJ2-1
V: TRBV6-1
DNA: TGTGCCAGCAGTGTAAATAGTGGACGGGGAAGCTCCTACAATGAGCAGTTCTTC
CDR3: CASSVNSGRGSSYNEQFF

D: TRBD1
J: TRBJ1-5
V: TRBV4-3
DNA: TGCGCCAGCAGCCAGACTTGGGGGACAGGAGATCAGCCCCAGCATTTT
CDR3: CASSQTWGTGDQPQHF

D: TRBD1
J: TRBJ1-2
V: TRBV7-2
DNA: TGTGCCAGCAGCGAAGACAGGGGAGCCTATGGCTACACCTTC
CDR3: CASSEDRGAYGYTF

D: NA
J: TRBJ1-2
V: TRBV7-9
DNA: TGTGCCAGCAGCCAAGGGAGGGGCAGGGGACCCTATGGCTACACCTTC
CDR3: CASSQGRGRGPYGYTF

D: TRBD1
J: TRBJ2-5
V: TRBV5-6
DNA: TGTGCCAGCAGCTTTGGGACAGCCGAAGAGACCCAGTACTTC
CDR3: CASSFGTAEETQYF

D: TRBD2
J: TRBJ2-2
V: TRBV5-1
DNA: TGCGCCAGCAGCTCACGGACTAGCGGAGGAATTCTTTTAACGGGTACCGGGGAGCTGTTTTTT
CDR3: CASSSRTSGGILLTGTGELFF

D: NA
J: TRBJ1-2
V: TRBV7-9
DNA: TGTGCCAGCAGCTTAGCGACAGCCTATTTCTATGGCTACACCTTC
CDR3: CASSLATAYFYGYTF